This is a list of T cell receptor beta chains from one sample in a study of blood T cells in healthy people across ages. TCRdb itself ran the 5' RACE reads through MiXCR, one entry per CDR3 protein. The top ten hold under 5% of the sample, which has 1.5 million to 1.9 million distinct CDR3 sequences, approximately 39% seen once. The source material was blood. These receptors all stem from a woman aged 18-29 years in good health. The CDR3 runs from the conserved cysteine through the conserved F or W. The D gene is left open where the match is weak. Some rows have no size entry. The others give once, few or many, or a class for an expanded clone.

CDR3aa: CSADSGMTDTQYF
v_gene: TRBV20-1
j_gene: TRBJ2-3
abundance: few
d_gene: TRBD2

CDR3aa: CASSQMGLAGAEQYF
v_gene: TRBV4-3
j_gene: NA
abundance: NA
d_gene: TRBD2

CDR3aa: CASSPGGTNTEAFF
v_gene: TRBV7-2
j_gene: TRBJ1-1
abundance: few
d_gene: NA

CDR3aa: CASSGSGRLWDTQYF
v_gene: TRBV5-1
j_gene: TRBJ2-3
abundance: few
d_gene: TRBD2

CDR3aa: CASSQDYRGFAEAFF
v_gene: TRBV4-3
j_gene: TRBJ1-1
abundance: NA
d_gene: NA

CDR3aa: CASSDWTSGSYEQYF
v_gene: TRBV10-2
j_gene: TRBJ2-7
abundance: NA
d_gene: TRBD2

CDR3aa: CASSDGALSYGYTF
v_gene: TRBV9
j_gene: TRBJ1-2
abundance: NA
d_gene: NA

CDR3aa: CAGSLLASTYEQYF
v_gene: TRBV28
j_gene: TRBJ2-7
abundance: NA
d_gene: NA

CDR3aa: CASSRFGRTLAKNIQYF
v_gene: TRBV7-2
j_gene: TRBJ2-4
abundance: NA
d_gene: NA

CDR3aa: CSAGPDRYSNQPQHF
v_gene: TRBV20-1
j_gene: TRBJ1-5
abundance: few
d_gene: NA

CDR3aa: CASSVARGTYNEQFF
v_gene: TRBV9
j_gene: TRBJ2-1
abundance: few
d_gene: NA

CDR3aa: CASSPGQDRSKNIQYF
v_gene: TRBV7-2
j_gene: TRBJ2-4
abundance: NA
d_gene: TRBD1

CDR3aa: CASSLTRDGEQYF
v_gene: TRBV5-1
j_gene: TRBJ2-4
abundance: NA
d_gene: NA

CDR3aa: CASSYGSREGSNEQFF
v_gene: TRBV6-6
j_gene: TRBJ2-1
abundance: few
d_gene: TRBD2

CDR3aa: CASSFQSYSYEQYF
v_gene: TRBV27
j_gene: TRBJ2-7
abundance: few
d_gene: NA

CDR3aa: CASSGSGTRDYNEQYF
v_gene: TRBV7-2
j_gene: NA
abundance: NA
d_gene: TRBD2

CDR3aa: CASSRDRVKDYGYTF
v_gene: TRBV4-3
j_gene: TRBJ1-2
abundance: NA
d_gene: TRBD1

CDR3aa: CASTNSKGLAVTSYEQYF
v_gene: TRBV13
j_gene: NA
abundance: NA
d_gene: TRBD2

CDR3aa: CASSASTGNTEAFF
v_gene: TRBV7-3
j_gene: TRBJ1-1
abundance: NA
d_gene: NA

CDR3aa: CASSSKRASGNTGELFF
v_gene: TRBV7-2
j_gene: TRBJ2-2
abundance: few
d_gene: TRBD2

CDR3aa: CASRSSNTEAFF
v_gene: TRBV5-1
j_gene: TRBJ1-1
abundance: few
d_gene: NA

CDR3aa: CASSHTGQGSYNSPLHF
v_gene: TRBV6-1
j_gene: TRBJ1-6
abundance: NA
d_gene: TRBD1

CDR3aa: CATSKGIMGEQYF
v_gene: TRBV15
j_gene: NA
abundance: NA
d_gene: NA

CDR3aa: CSVGGIPGLRPNEQFF
v_gene: TRBV29-1
j_gene: TRBJ2-1
abundance: NA
d_gene: NA

CDR3aa: CSARANVATNEKLFF
v_gene: TRBV20-1
j_gene: TRBJ1-4
abundance: NA
d_gene: NA

CDR3aa: CASSPPRTSGYNEQFF
v_gene: TRBV11-2
j_gene: TRBJ2-1
abundance: NA
d_gene: TRBD2

CDR3aa: CASGKAYNEQFF
v_gene: TRBV5-1
j_gene: TRBJ2-1
abundance: NA
d_gene: NA

CDR3aa: CASSLADSYYNEQFF
v_gene: TRBV14
j_gene: TRBJ2-1
abundance: few
d_gene: NA

CDR3aa: CASSPLQVREAFF
v_gene: TRBV7-8
j_gene: TRBJ1-1
abundance: NA
d_gene: NA

CDR3aa: CATRGGGSGIDEQFF
v_gene: TRBV24-1
j_gene: TRBJ2-1
abundance: NA
d_gene: NA

CDR3aa: CASSMYSSGRGNEQFF
v_gene: TRBV7-2
j_gene: TRBJ2-1
abundance: NA
d_gene: TRBD2

CDR3aa: CASRGAASTGELFF
v_gene: TRBV6-4
j_gene: TRBJ2-2
abundance: NA
d_gene: NA

CDR3aa: CASSQDLPGMNEQYF
v_gene: TRBV4-1
j_gene: TRBJ2-7
abundance: few
d_gene: NA

CDR3aa: CASSFIPGRYPYEQYF
v_gene: TRBV6-2/TRBV6-3
j_gene: TRBJ2-7
abundance: NA
d_gene: NA

CDR3aa: CSASARYEQYF
v_gene: TRBV20-1
j_gene: TRBJ2-7
abundance: few
d_gene: NA

CDR3aa: CATGKAGVYNEQFF
v_gene: TRBV15
j_gene: TRBJ2-1
abundance: NA
d_gene: NA

CDR3aa: CASRIDGTDNEQFF
v_gene: TRBV6-2/TRBV6-3
j_gene: TRBJ2-1
abundance: few
d_gene: TRBD1

CDR3aa: CASSPQGQVRQPQHF
v_gene: TRBV12-3/TRBV12-4
j_gene: TRBJ1-5
abundance: NA
d_gene: TRBD1

CDR3aa: CASTGTGQETQYF
v_gene: TRBV6-6
j_gene: TRBJ2-5
abundance: few
d_gene: NA

CDR3aa: CASSPDTAEAFF
v_gene: TRBV27
j_gene: TRBJ1-1
abundance: NA
d_gene: NA

CDR3aa: CSAGLRGSEQYF
v_gene: TRBV29-1
j_gene: TRBJ2-7
abundance: few
d_gene: NA

CDR3aa: CASSIDTTGVGNEQFF
v_gene: TRBV7-2
j_gene: TRBJ2-1
abundance: few
d_gene: NA

CDR3aa: CASSTSGFSYGQYF
v_gene: TRBV7-2
j_gene: TRBJ2-7
abundance: NA
d_gene: NA

CDR3aa: CASRTGTSMHNEQFF
v_gene: TRBV5-1
j_gene: TRBJ2-1
abundance: NA
d_gene: TRBD2

CDR3aa: CAPGLAGVDTQYF
v_gene: TRBV20-1
j_gene: TRBJ2-3
abundance: few
d_gene: TRBD2

CDR3aa: CASSYSQGSIYEQYF
v_gene: TRBV6-2/TRBV6-3
j_gene: TRBJ2-7
abundance: NA
d_gene: NA

CDR3aa: CSARSRGSGGYTF
v_gene: TRBV20-1
j_gene: TRBJ1-2
abundance: NA
d_gene: NA

CDR3aa: CASSYSRQVMNTEAFF
v_gene: TRBV6-2/TRBV6-3
j_gene: TRBJ1-1
abundance: NA
d_gene: NA

CDR3aa: CASTETGYSNQPQHF
v_gene: TRBV12-3/TRBV12-4
j_gene: TRBJ1-5
abundance: NA
d_gene: TRBD1

CDR3aa: CASSQETGQGLFNEQFF
v_gene: TRBV3-1
j_gene: TRBJ2-1
abundance: NA
d_gene: TRBD1

CDR3aa: CATSREGPSTAQQFF
v_gene: TRBV15
j_gene: TRBJ2-1
abundance: NA
d_gene: NA

CDR3aa: CASSSRLIKETQYF
v_gene: TRBV5-1
j_gene: TRBJ2-5
abundance: NA
d_gene: NA

CDR3aa: CASGFFGTGLNEQYF
v_gene: TRBV7-9
j_gene: TRBJ2-5
abundance: NA
d_gene: TRBD1

CDR3aa: CSARDIGGTDTQYF
v_gene: TRBV20-1
j_gene: TRBJ2-3
abundance: NA
d_gene: NA

CDR3aa: CSAYRDPADNEQFF
v_gene: TRBV20-1
j_gene: TRBJ2-1
abundance: NA
d_gene: NA